These 18 T cell receptor beta chains originate from one sample sequenced in a study of blood T cell repertoires in COVID-19. The assay was immunoSEQ multiplex PCR, and TCRdb's table has in-frame clones only and misses some. Among some 290,000 clones listed, 86% were seen once. Sequencing used peripheral blood. The receptors derive from a woman in her 30s with COVID-19, enrolled during active disease.

The CDR3 region is CASSEQGPRNQPQHF. In nucleotides, the CDR3 is TGTGCCAGCAGTGAACAGGGGCCCCGCAATCAGCCCCAGCATTTT. This rearrangement joins TRBV2 to TRBJ1-5; the D gene is possibly TRBD1 (6 bases). Germline CDR1 and CDR2: SNHLY and FYNNEI. Trimming cost V 2 bases and J 2 bases, with 10 bases left between them. The CDR3 runs to 15 residues.

The chain has TRBV5-4 and TRBJ2-1, with 8 bases lining up with TRBD2. The CDR3 is made up of 14 amino acids. Germline values: CDR1 SGHNT, CDR2 YYREEE (reference sequence). V was clipped by 3 bases and J by 5 bases; unmatched bases: 4. In DNA form, the CDR3 reads TGTGCCAGCAGCTCACTAGCGGCTAACAATGAGCAGTTCTTC. Its translation is CASSSLAANNEQFF.

The V and J genes are TRBV7-2 and TRBJ2-7, with a weak D call TRBD1 (6 bases). Germline CDR1 reads SGHTA; CDR2 reads FQGNSA. V shed 1 base and J shed 0 bases, with 13 bases lying between them. This CDR3 region has 16 residues. The CDR3 region is CASSLGDRFFSYEQYF. In DNA form, the CDR3 reads TGTGCCAGCAGCTTAGGAGACAGGTTCTTCTCCTACGAGCAGTACTTC.

J is TRBJ2-1 and V is TRBV5-1; weak D call: TRBD2 (6 bases). The CDR3 runs 13 residues. CDR1 is SGHRS and CDR2 is YFSETQ in the germline V gene. V lost 10 bases to trimming and J lost 6 bases, with 17 bases between them. The CDR3 nucleotides read TGCGCCGGCCGGAGCCCCGGGGGCAATGAGCAGTTCTTC. This gives the protein CAGRSPGGNEQFF. Filled out from reference TRBV5-1 and TRBJ2-1, the complete variable domain reads KAGVTQTPRYLIKTRGQQVTLSCSPISGHRSVSWYQQTPGQGLQFLFEYFSETQRNKGNFPGRFSGRQFSNSRSEMNVSTLELGDSALYLCAGRSPGGNEQFFGPGTRLTVL.

The chain couples TRBV5-4 to TRBJ2-1; a possible D gene is TRBD2 (5 bases). CDR3 length: 15 residues. The germline V and J ends were trimmed by 3 bases and 7 bases, with 17 bases remaining between them. CDR1 and CDR2 from the germline V gene are SGHNT and YYREEE (reference sequence). Here the CDR3 reads CASSWGSGSRNEQFF. The CDR3 nucleotides are TGTGCCAGCAGCTGGGGATCGGGGTCCAGAAATGAGCAGTTCTTC.

This chain uses TRBV5-1 with TRBJ2-2; TRBD2 aligns across 12 bases. The CDR3 has 16 amino acids. The J segment lost 2 bases and the V segment lost 4 bases, leaving 3 bases of the junction unmatched. Germline CDR1 SGHRS, CDR2 YFSETQ. The CDR3 nucleotides are TGCGCCAGCAGCACACTAGCGGGGGGTAACACCGGGGAGCTGTTTTTT. Its translation: CASSTLAGGNTGELFF.

The chain carries TRBV27 and TRBJ1-3; D is ambiguous. The CDR3 is 18 residues long. With 0 bases removed from V and 4 bases from J, the gap between germline ends came to 19 bases. Germline V gives CDR1 MNHEY, CDR2 SMNVEV (reference sequence). The CDR3, as DNA: TGTGCCAGCAGTTTATCGCCCCTGGGGAGATTGGGCGGAAACACCATATATTTT. Its protein is CASSLSPLGRLGGNTIYF.

V gene TRBV4-1 combines with J gene TRBJ1-1, with TRBD1 identical over 10 bases. CDR1 MGHRA and CDR2 YSYEKL come from the germline V gene. The CDR3 runs 13 residues. V trimming: 8 bases; J trimming: 5 bases; junction bases outside the gene matches: 5. The CDR3: CASGTGVRTEAFF. CDR3 DNA sequence: TGCGCCAGCGGGACAGGGGTGAGAACTGAAGCTTTCTTT.

The chain uses TRBV5-4 and TRBJ2-3; TRBD1 matches at 7 bases. The CDR3 is 15 amino acids. The V gene end was trimmed by 4 bases and the J gene end by 0 bases; junction bases not matched to a gene: 5. In germline, CDR1 is SGHNT, CDR2 YYREEE (reference sequence). The CDR3 sequence is CASSPGQLSTDTQYF. The DNA of the CDR3 is TGTGCCAGCAGCCCGGGACAGTTAAGCACAGATACGCAGTATTTT.

The CDR3 DNA reads as TGTGCCAGCAGCTCAAATATCCGGGGGGCCCGGGGAGAGACCCAGTACTTC. It specifies CASSSNIRGARGETQYF. The chain recombines TRBV5-6 with TRBJ2-5; possible D gene TRBD2, 7 bases. Trimming took off 3 bases at V and 4 bases at J, with 22 bases between the two ends. Per germline, CDR1 SGHDT and CDR2 YYEEEE. This CDR3 has 17 amino acids.

A few counts support this clone. CDR3 residues: CASSTDRARNSPLHF. The CDR3 DNA follows: TGTGCCAGCAGCACTGACAGGGCTCGCAATTCACCCCTCCACTTT. The chain recombines TRBV9 with TRBJ1-6; 7 bases fit TRBD1. The CDR3 contains 15 residues. Looked up from germline, CDR1 is SGDLS and CDR2 is YYNGEE. After removal of 4 bases from V and 7 bases from J, the junction contained 8 bases not matched to a gene.

The V and J genes are TRBV27 and TRBJ2-3; TRBD1 matches 8 bases. J lost 7 bases, V lost 4 bases, and 13 bases had no gene match. The germline gives CDR1 MNHEY, CDR2 SMNVEV (reference sequence). This CDR3 is 16 amino acids long. CDR3 in amino acids: CASSSRQGKVVHTQYF. CDR3 sequence (DNA): TGTGCCAGCAGTTCCCGACAGGGGAAGGTTGTGCATACGCAGTATTTT.

The gene calls are TRBV10-2 and TRBJ2-3, with 8 positions matching TRBD2. This CDR3 is built from 14 residues. After removal of 9 bases from V and 2 bases from J, the junction contained 7 bases not matched to a gene. CDR1 WSHSY and CDR2 SAAADI come from the germline V gene. The chain's CDR3 is CASLAGYSTDTQYF. The CDR3 DNA sequence: TGCGCCAGTTTAGCGGGGTACTCCACAGATACGCAGTATTTT.

This clone showed up just a few times. The V call is TRBV6-2 or TRBV6-3, the J call TRBJ1-5; possible D gene TRBD1, 5 bases. Germline CDR1 reads MNHEY; CDR2 reads SVGEGT. The CDR3 contains 15 residues. Trimming stripped 5 bases from V and 0 bases from J, with 11 bases between. The CDR3 bases are TGTGCCAGCAGTCGGACACAATATAGCAATCAGCCCCAGCATTTT. This encodes CASSRTQYSNQPQHF.

CDR3 sequence reads: CASSIAPGLDEQYF. The DNA of the CDR3 is TGTGCCAGTAGTATTGCTCCAGGCCTGGACGAGCAGTACTTC. The chain has TRBV19 and TRBJ2-7; no reliable D call. Trimming removed 3 bases from V and 5 bases from J, with 14 bases in between. This CDR3 is built from 14 residues. The germline CDR1 and CDR2 sequences are LNHDA and SQIVND (reference sequence).

The DNA of the CDR3 is TGTGCCTCACTTAGTAACTATGGCTACACCTTC. Translated, it gives CASLSNYGYTF. The V call is TRBV19, the J call TRBJ1-2; D is undetermined. This CDR3 has 11 residues. Germline loops: CDR1 LNHDA, CDR2 SQIVND (reference sequence). Trimming took off 11 bases at V and 1 base at J, with 8 bases between the two ends.

This chain joins TRBV2 and TRBJ1-2; D unresolved. This CDR3 region has 14 residues. Germline loops: CDR1 SNHLY, CDR2 FYNNEI. The V and J ends lost 3 bases and 5 bases respectively, with 13 bases between them. CDR3 bases: TGTGCCAGCAGTGACACGGGGTTCGGGTATGGCTACACCTTC. Its protein is CASSDTGFGYGYTF. Looking up the rest from reference TRBV2 and TRBJ1-2 gives the full variable domain: EPEVTQTPSHQVTQMGQEVILRCVPISNHLYFYWYRQILGQKVEFLVSFYNNEISEKSEIFDDQFSVERPDGSNFTLKIRSTKLEDSAMYFCASSDTGFGYGYTFGSGTRLTVV.

CDR3 DNA: TGTGCCAGCAGCCCCAGTGGGGACTTGCCCAACTACTATCAGCCCCAGCATTTT. It encodes CASSPSGDLPNYYQPQHF. The V and J genes are TRBV7-2 and TRBJ1-5, with D possibly matching TRBD1 (5 bases). The CDR3 contains 18 residues. Trimming took 5 bases from V and 5 from J, leaving 25 bases between them. CDR1 is SGHTA, CDR2 FQGNSA, per germline.